This T cell receptor (beta chain) was captured by sequencing in a study of naive and memory T cell subsets. General observations from the study: Potentially, T cell activation and differentiation skew this RNA-based measurement.

A UMI-containing oligonucleotide was joined by 3' ligation to the TCR cDNA template. Whole-blood samples were roughly 2.3 ml of peripheral blood from healthy adult volunteers. Unsorted total RNA, roughly 1 to 1,100 ng, was DNase treated before reverse transcription. The SP2 primer and nested alpha and beta constant region primers amplified ligated cDNA in four rounds. For blood and skin samples, reverse transcription used TCR alpha and beta constant primers. MiXCR, applied by TCRdb to the 5' RACE reads, yields one record per CDR3 protein. The sample shows about 62,000 distinct CDR3 sequences, 8% to 9% of them seen only once. This CDR3 region has 18 residues. Germline V gives CDR1 SGHVS, CDR2 FNYEAQ. The V segment lost 0 bases and the J segment 2 bases; nucleotides outside the gene matches: 6. This clonotype was counted a few times. The antigen remains undetermined.

The sequence came from a female donor in good health. This chain connects TRBV7-6 to TRBJ2-7, with 14 nucleotides matching TRBD2. CDR3 bases: TGTGCCAGCAGCTTAGCTGGGACTAGCGGGGGACCCCCCTACGAGCAGTACTTC. The encoded protein is CASSLAGTSGGPPYEQYF.